The 20 T cell receptor beta chains below come from one sample, sequenced in a study of blood T cell repertoires in COVID-19. The table came from immunoSEQ multiplex PCR; TCRdb's copy has only in-frame clones and leaves some out. The table lists 310,000 or so clones, approximately 84% of them singletons, with approximately 2% in the top ten. The sequenced sample consisted of peripheral blood. The receptors were sampled from a woman in her twenties or thirties who had recovered from COVID-19.

The V gene is TRBV2, the J gene TRBJ2-5; D possibly corresponds to TRBD1 (8 bases). The CDR3 covers 14 residues. Germline values: CDR1 SNHLY, CDR2 FYNNEI. Trimming took 7 bases from V and 3 from J, leaving 15 bases between them. The CDR3 here is CASKQTGGEETQYF. As DNA, the CDR3 is TGTGCCAGCAAACAAACAGGGGGGGAAGAGACCCAGTACTTC.

J is TRBJ1-1 and V is TRBV25-1; D is undetermined. Trimming shortened V by 6 bases and J by 9 bases, and 11 bases separated the two germline ends. There are 11 residues in the CDR3. CDR1 and CDR2 (germline): MGHDK, SYGVNS. CDR3 nucleotides: TGTGCCAGCAGGGAGGCCAGCCAAGCTTTCTTT. Its protein is CASREASQAFF.

The chain recombines TRBV28 with TRBJ2-5; TRBD2 matches at 10 bases. V was pared by 4 bases and J by 5 bases, with 7 bases of the junction left unmatched. There are 15 residues in the CDR3. Germline assignment: CDR1 MDHEN and CDR2 SYDVKM. CDR3 nucleotide sequence: TGTGCCAGCAGTTCTTTAGCGGGAGGCGATGAGACCCAGTACTTC. Its translation: CASSSLAGGDETQYF.

The chain is built from TRBV4-1 and TRBJ1-1, with TRBD1 identical over 7 bases. CDR1 MGHRA and CDR2 YSYEKL come from the germline V gene. This CDR3 has 12 amino acids. V shed 1 base and J 10 bases; nucleotides not matched to a gene: 3. The chain's CDR3 is CASSQVAGGAFF. The CDR3 DNA is TGCGCCAGCAGCCAAGTAGCAGGGGGAGCTTTCTTT.

This clone has a single count. J is TRBJ2-1 and V is TRBV6-6, with 10 bases fitting TRBD2. Per germline, CDR1 MNHNY and CDR2 SVGAGI (reference sequence). The CDR3 is 15 residues long. Unmatched junction bases numbered 8, after V lost 6 bases and J lost 6 bases. The CDR3 DNA reads as TGTGCCAGCAGGCCAGGACTAGCGGCTTTCAATGAGCAGTTCTTC. Translated: CASRPGLAAFNEQFF.

The chain couples TRBV9 to TRBJ2-1, with 11 bases that match TRBD2. V shed 2 bases, J shed 0 bases, and the junction held 4 bases outside the gene matches. The CDR3 has 17 residues. Germline loops: CDR1 SGDLS, CDR2 YYNGEE. DNA for the CDR3: TGTGCCAGCAGCGTGGCTAGCGGGGGGAGCTCCTACAATGAGCAGTTCTTC. Protein: CASSVASGGSSYNEQFF. The entire variable domain, with the rest obtained from reference TRBV9 and TRBJ2-1, is as follows: DSGVTQTPKHLITATGQRVTLRCSPRSGDLSVYWYQQSLDQGLQFLIQYYNGEERAKGNILERFSAQQFPDLHSELNLSSLELGDSALYFCASSVASGGSSYNEQFFGPGTRLTVL.

The CDR3 sequence is CATSESRGLGEKLFF. The DNA of the CDR3 is TGTGCCACCAGTGAGTCCAGGGGACTAGGTGAAAAACTGTTTTTT. The rearrangement links TRBV24-1 to TRBJ1-4, with D possibly TRBD1 on 6 matching bases. CDR3 length equals 15 residues. The germline V and J ends were trimmed by 4 bases and 7 bases, with 15 bases remaining between them. Germline CDR1 reads KGHDR; CDR2 reads SFDVKD.

This chain's CDR3 is CASRPRRGDGYTF. The CDR3 DNA reads TGTGCCAGCAGACCAAGGCGCGGGGATGGCTACACCTTC. V gene TRBV5-4 combines with J gene TRBJ1-2; D not certain. This CDR3 has 13 residues. Germline assignment: CDR1 SGHNT and CDR2 YYREEE (reference sequence). V was clipped by 5 bases and J by 6 bases, with 14 bases between them. Combining the CDR3 with reference TRBV5-4 and TRBJ1-2 gives the whole variable domain ETGVTQSPTHLIKTRGQQVTLRCSSQSGHNTVSWYQQALGQGPQFIFQYYREEENGRGNFPPRFSGLQFPNYSSELNVNALELDDSALYLCASRPRRGDGYTFGSGTRLTVV.

The rearrangement uses TRBV5-3 and TRBJ2-3; 10 nucleotides agree with TRBD2. Being an ORF, TRBV5-3 has a function that is uncertain. CDR3 length equals 20 residues. With 5 bases clipped from V and 6 bases from J, the junction kept 24 bases outside the gene matches. CDR3 region: CARSPVPGLARADFRDTQYF. CDR3 DNA sequence: TGTGCCAGAAGTCCAGTCCCGGGACTAGCGCGAGCGGACTTCCGGGATACGCAGTATTTT.

The chain recombines TRBV27 with TRBJ1-5; D unresolved. CDR1 is MNHEY and CDR2 is SMNVEV in the germline V gene (reference sequence). V lost 3 bases and J lost 4, with 7 bases in between. This CDR3 comprises 13 residues. DNA for the CDR3: TGTGCCAGCAGTTTGCTAGGAAATCAGCCCCAGCATTTT. Translated: CASSLLGNQPQHF.

The chain uses TRBV6-5 and TRBJ1-4; D gene unclear. This CDR3 comprises 14 residues. The germline V and J ends were trimmed by 6 bases and 8 bases, with 16 bases remaining between them. Per germline, CDR1 MNHEY and CDR2 SVGAGI. The CDR3 protein is CASSNGVGIEKLFF. The CDR3 coding sequence is TGTGCCAGCAGCAACGGGGTAGGGATCGAAAAACTGTTTTTT.

This sequence joins TRBV20-1 and TRBJ2-5; 8 bases are a match to TRBD1. Germline lookup yields CDR1 DFQATT and CDR2 SNEGSKA (reference sequence). The CDR3 covers 11 residues. The J segment lost 4 bases and the V segment lost 7 bases, leaving 2 bases of the junction unmatched. CDR3 region: CSGTGTETQYF. The DNA for the CDR3 is TGCAGTGGGACAGGGACAGAGACCCAGTACTTC.

Here the CDR3 reads CASSSTSGGAGLETQYF. CDR3 DNA sequence: TGCGCCAGCAGCTCAACTAGCGGGGGGGCCGGGTTGGAGACCCAGTACTTC. This chain uses TRBV5-1 with TRBJ2-5, with 13 bases lining up with TRBD2. This CDR3 has 17 residues. The V gene's germline CDR1 is SGHRS and CDR2 YFSETQ. The trim removed 3 bases at V and 5 bases at J, leaving 10 bases unmatched.

This sequence joins TRBV19 and TRBJ2-1; TRBD1 agrees at 7 bases. Germline loops: CDR1 LNHDA, CDR2 SQIVND (reference sequence). This CDR3 has 15 amino acids. J was trimmed by 2 bases and V by 0 bases; bases with no gene match: 1. The DNA of the CDR3 is TGTGCCAGTAGTATAGATGGGACAGCCTACAATGAGCAGTTCTTC. Translation gives CASSIDGTAYNEQFF.

The rearrangement joins TRBV7-9 to TRBJ2-1; a weak D match, TRBD2 (6 bases). Germline V lookup: CDR1 SEHNR, CDR2 FQNEAQ (reference sequence). The CDR3 extends over 16 amino acids. The V gene lost 5 bases and the J gene lost 7 bases, with 21 bases spanning the gap. The CDR3 spells CASSTQPRGLVNEQFF. As DNA, the CDR3 is TGTGCCAGCAGCACCCAGCCTCGGGGGTTAGTAAATGAGCAGTTCTTC.

The V gene is TRBV13, the J gene TRBJ1-2; TRBD1 might be the D (5 bases). The germline gives CDR1 PRHDT, CDR2 FYEKMQ (reference sequence). Deletions cut 5 bases from V and 1 base from J, with 8 bases between. The CDR3 consists of 13 residues. The CDR3 region is CASSATDNYGYTF. CDR3 nucleotides: TGTGCCAGCAGCGCGACAGATAACTATGGCTACACCTTC.

The chain links TRBV2 to TRBJ1-4, with no clear D. Germline V CDR1 and CDR2: SNHLY, FYNNEI. Trimming cost V 4 bases and J 8 bases, with 8 bases left between them. The CDR3 sequence is 12 residues long. This CDR3 reads CASSGHDEKLFF. In DNA, the CDR3 is TGTGCCAGCAGTGGACACGACGAAAAACTGTTTTTT.

The V and J genes are TRBV7-9 and TRBJ2-1, with TRBD2 matching over 14 bases. CDR1 SEHNR and CDR2 FQNEAQ come from the germline V gene (reference sequence). CDR3 length equals 18 residues. Losses at the gene ends were 5 bases for V and 9 bases for J; bases not matched to a gene: 15. CDR3 in DNA: TGTGCCAGCAGCAGAAAAAATCCGGGACTAGCGGGAGTTCGTGAGCAGTTCTTC. Translating it yields CASSRKNPGLAGVREQFF.

This sequence joins TRBV11-2 and TRBJ2-2; 7 nucleotides align to TRBD2. V shed 3 bases and J 0 bases; nucleotides not matched to a gene: 4. This CDR3 is built from 16 residues. In germline, CDR1 is SGHAT, CDR2 FQNNGV. The CDR3 here is CASSFLGGANTGELFF. For the CDR3, the DNA is TGTGCCAGCAGCTTCCTGGGGGGGGCGAACACCGGGGAGCTGTTTTTT.

V gene TRBV28 combines with J gene TRBJ2-5; maybe TRBD1 (6 bases). CDR1 is MDHEN and CDR2 is SYDVKM in the germline V gene. The CDR3 sequence is 15 residues long. Trimming removed 7 bases at V and 3 bases at J, with 18 bases between. The CDR3 sequence is CASTLAGAQEETQYF. The CDR3 nucleotides are TGTGCCAGCACCCTCGCAGGGGCTCAAGAAGAGACCCAGTACTTC.